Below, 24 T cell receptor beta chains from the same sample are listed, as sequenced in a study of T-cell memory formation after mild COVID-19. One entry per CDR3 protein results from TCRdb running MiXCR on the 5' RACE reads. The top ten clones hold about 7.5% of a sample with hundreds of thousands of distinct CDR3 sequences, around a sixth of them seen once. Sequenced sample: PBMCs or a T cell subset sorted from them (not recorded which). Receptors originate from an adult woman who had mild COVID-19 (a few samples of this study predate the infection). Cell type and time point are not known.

CDR3 in DNA: TGTGCCAGCAGCCGACAGGGGTCCCAATTCTTGGACCTCTACGAGCAGTACTTC. Its protein product is CASSRQGSQFLDLYEQYF. The chain employs TRBV7-8 and TRBJ2-7; 8 bases align to TRBD1. This CDR3 is built from 18 residues. Per the germline V gene, CDR1 is SGHVS and CDR2 is FQNEAQ. Trimming at V came to 5 bases and at J to 3 bases, leaving 18 bases not matched to a gene.

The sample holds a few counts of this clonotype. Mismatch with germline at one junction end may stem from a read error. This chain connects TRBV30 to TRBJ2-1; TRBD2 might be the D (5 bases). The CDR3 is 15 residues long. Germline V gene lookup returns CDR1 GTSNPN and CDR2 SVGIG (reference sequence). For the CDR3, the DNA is TGTGCCTGGGGCCGGATTCTAGCTGGTGGCAATGAGCGGTTCTTC. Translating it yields CAWGRILAGGNERFF.

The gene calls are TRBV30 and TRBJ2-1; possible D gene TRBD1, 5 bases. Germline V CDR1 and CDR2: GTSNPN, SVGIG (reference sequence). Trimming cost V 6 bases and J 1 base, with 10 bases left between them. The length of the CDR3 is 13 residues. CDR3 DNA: TGTGCCTGCACTGGGGCTTCCTACAATGAGCAGTTCTTC. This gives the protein CACTGASYNEQFF.

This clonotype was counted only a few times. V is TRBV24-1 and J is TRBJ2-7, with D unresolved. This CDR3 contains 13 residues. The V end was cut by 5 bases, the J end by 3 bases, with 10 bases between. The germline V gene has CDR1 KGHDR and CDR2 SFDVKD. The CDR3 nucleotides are TGTGCCACCAGTGGGGGAACTCTCTACGAGCAGTACTTC. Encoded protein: CATSGGTLYEQYF.

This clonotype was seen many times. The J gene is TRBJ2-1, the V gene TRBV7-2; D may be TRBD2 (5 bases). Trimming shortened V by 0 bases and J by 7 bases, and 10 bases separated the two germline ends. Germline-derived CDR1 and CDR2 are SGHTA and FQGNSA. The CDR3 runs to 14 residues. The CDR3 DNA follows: TGTGCCAGCAGCTTAGCGGGAGTGAGGAATGAGCAGTTCTTC. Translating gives CASSLAGVRNEQFF.

CDR3 residues: CASSLRILGSDTQYF. The CDR3 nucleotides are TGTGCCAGCAGCTTGAGGATACTGGGCTCCGATACGCAGTATTTT. The rearrangement uses TRBV11-3 and TRBJ2-3; no reliable D call. Germline loops: CDR1 SGHNT, CDR2 YENEEA. V was cut by 3 bases and J by 6 bases, with 16 bases left in between. There are 15 residues in the CDR3.

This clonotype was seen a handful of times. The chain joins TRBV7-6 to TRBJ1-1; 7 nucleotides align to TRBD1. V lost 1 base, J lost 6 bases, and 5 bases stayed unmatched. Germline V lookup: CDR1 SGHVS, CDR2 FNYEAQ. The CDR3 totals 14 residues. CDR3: CASSLGDSMSEAFF. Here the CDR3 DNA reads TGTGCCAGCAGCTTAGGGGACAGTATGTCTGAAGCTTTCTTT. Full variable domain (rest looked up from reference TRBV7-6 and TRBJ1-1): GAGVSQSPRYKVTKRGQDVALRCDPISGHVSLYWYRQALGQGPEFLTYFNYEAQQDKSGLPNDRFSAERPEGSISTLTIQRTEQRDSAMYRCASSLGDSMSEAFFGQGTRLTVV.

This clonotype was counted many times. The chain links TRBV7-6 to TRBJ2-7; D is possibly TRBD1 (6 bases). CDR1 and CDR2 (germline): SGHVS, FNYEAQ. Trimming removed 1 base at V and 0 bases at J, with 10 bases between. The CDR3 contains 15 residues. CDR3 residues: CASSLETGVSYEQYF. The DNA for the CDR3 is TGTGCCAGCAGCTTAGAGACAGGCGTCTCCTACGAGCAGTACTTC.

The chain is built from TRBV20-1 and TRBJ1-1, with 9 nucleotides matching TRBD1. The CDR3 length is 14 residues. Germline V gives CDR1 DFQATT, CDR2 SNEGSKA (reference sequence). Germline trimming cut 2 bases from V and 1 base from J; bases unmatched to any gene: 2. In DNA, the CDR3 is TGCAGTGCTAGAATGGGACAGGGGAACACTGAAGCTTTCTTT. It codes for CSARMGQGNTEAFF.

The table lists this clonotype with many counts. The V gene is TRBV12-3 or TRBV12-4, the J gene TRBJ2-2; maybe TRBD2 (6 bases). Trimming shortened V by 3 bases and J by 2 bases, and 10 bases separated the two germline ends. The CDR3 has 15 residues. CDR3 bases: TGTGCCAGCAGTTTGGGGACTCTTAACACCGGGGAGCTGTTTTTT. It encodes CASSLGTLNTGELFF.

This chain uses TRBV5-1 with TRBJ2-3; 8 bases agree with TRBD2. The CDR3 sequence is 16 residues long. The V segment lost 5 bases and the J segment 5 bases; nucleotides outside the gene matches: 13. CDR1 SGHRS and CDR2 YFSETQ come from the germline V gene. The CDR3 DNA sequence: TGCGCCAGCAGACCAGGGACCGGGGGGGCAAAAGATACGCAGTATTTT. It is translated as CASRPGTGGAKDTQYF.

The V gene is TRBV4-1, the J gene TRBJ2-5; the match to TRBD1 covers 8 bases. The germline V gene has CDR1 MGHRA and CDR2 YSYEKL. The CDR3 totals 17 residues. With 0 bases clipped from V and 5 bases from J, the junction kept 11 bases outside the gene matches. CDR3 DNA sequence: TGCGCCAGCAGCCAAGACCCCGGACAGGGCTCCGCCGAGACCCAGTACTTC. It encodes CASSQDPGQGSAETQYF.

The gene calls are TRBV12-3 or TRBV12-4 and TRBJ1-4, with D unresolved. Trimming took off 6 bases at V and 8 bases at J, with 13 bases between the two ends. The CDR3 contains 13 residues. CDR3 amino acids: CASRTGPGEKLFF. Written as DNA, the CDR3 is TGTGCCAGCAGAACGGGCCCTGGGGAAAAACTGTTTTTT.

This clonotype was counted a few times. The CDR3: CASSLMGPRSDTQYF. Written as DNA, the CDR3 is TGTGCCAGCAGCTTAATGGGACCGCGGTCTGATACGCAGTATTTT. V gene TRBV7-3 combines with J gene TRBJ2-3; D tentatively fits TRBD1 or TRBD2 (5 bases each). Germline CDR1 and CDR2: SGHTA and FQGTGA. The CDR3 spans 15 residues. V shed 1 base and J shed 6 bases, with 14 bases lying between them.

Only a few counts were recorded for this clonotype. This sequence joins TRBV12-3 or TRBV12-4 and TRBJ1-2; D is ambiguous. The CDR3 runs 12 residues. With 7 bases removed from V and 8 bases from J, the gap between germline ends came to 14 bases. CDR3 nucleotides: TGTGCCAGCACGCGTGGGGAAAGGGGCTACACCTTC. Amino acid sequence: CASTRGERGYTF.

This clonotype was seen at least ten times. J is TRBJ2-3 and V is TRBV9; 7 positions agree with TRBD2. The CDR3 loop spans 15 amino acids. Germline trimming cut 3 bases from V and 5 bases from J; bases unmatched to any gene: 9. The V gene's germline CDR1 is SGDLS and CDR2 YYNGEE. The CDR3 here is CASSASGGLGDTQYF. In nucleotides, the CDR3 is TGTGCCAGCAGCGCCTCGGGAGGCCTTGGAGATACGCAGTATTTT. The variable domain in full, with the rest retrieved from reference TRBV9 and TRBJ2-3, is DSGVTQTPKHLITATGQRVTLRCSPRSGDLSVYWYQQSLDQGLQFLIQYYNGEERAKGNILERFSAQQFPDLHSELNLSSLELGDSALYFCASSASGGLGDTQYFGPGTRLTVL.

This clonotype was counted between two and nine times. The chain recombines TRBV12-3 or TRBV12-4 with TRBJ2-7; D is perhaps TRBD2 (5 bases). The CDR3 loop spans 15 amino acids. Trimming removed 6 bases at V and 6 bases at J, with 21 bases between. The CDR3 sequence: CASRSGLAGSGEQYF. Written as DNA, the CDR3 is TGTGCCAGCAGATCCGGGTTGGCGGGCTCCGGCGAGCAGTACTTC.

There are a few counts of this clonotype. The CDR3 sequence is CASSLVTSGYNEQFF. CDR3 in DNA: TGTGCCAGCAGCTTAGTGACTAGCGGTTACAATGAGCAGTTCTTC. This chain uses TRBV7-6 with TRBJ2-1; 9 positions agree with TRBD2. The CDR3 length is 15 residues. Trimming took 1 base from V and 4 from J; bases not matched to a gene: 2. From germline, CDR1 is SGHVS and CDR2 FNYEAQ.

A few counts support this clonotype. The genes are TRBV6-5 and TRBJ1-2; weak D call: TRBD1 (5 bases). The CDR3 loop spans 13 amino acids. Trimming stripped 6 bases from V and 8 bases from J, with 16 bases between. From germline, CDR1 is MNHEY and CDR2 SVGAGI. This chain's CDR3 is CASSSQGPSGYTF. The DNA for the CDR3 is TGTGCCAGCAGCTCCCAGGGCCCCTCCGGCTACACCTTC.

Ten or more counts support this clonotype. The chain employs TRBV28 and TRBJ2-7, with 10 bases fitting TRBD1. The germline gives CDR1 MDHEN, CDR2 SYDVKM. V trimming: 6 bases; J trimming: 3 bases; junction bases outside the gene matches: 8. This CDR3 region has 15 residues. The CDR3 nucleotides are TGTGCCAGCAGCTCCCGGGACAGGGGACTCTACGAGCAGTACTTC. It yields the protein CASSSRDRGLYEQYF.

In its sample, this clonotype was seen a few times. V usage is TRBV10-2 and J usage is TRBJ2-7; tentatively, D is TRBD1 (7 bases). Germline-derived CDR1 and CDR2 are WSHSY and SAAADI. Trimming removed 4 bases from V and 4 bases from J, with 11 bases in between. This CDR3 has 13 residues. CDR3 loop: CASSVAGGYEQYF. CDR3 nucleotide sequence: TGCGCCAGCAGTGTGGCAGGGGGGTACGAGCAGTACTTC.

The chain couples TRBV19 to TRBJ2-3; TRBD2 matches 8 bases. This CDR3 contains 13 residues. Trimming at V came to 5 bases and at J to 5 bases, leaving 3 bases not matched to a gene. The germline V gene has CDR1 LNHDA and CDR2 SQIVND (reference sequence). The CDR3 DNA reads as TGTGCCAGTAGTGATACTAGCGGAGATACGCAGTATTTT. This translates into CASSDTSGDTQYF.

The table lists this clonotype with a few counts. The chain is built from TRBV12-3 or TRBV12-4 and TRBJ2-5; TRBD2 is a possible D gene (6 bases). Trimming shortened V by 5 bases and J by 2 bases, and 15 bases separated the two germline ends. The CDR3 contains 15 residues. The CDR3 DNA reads TGTGCCAGCAGTCCCACTAGCCTCCTACAAGAGACCCAGTACTTC. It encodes CASSPTSLLQETQYF.

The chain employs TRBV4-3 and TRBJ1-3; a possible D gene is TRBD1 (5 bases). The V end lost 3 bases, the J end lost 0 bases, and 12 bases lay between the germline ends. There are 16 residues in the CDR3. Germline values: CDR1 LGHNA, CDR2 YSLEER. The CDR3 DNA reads TGCGCCAGCAGCCACCGACAGTTTTCCTCTGGAAACACCATATATTTT. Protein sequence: CASSHRQFSSGNTIYF.